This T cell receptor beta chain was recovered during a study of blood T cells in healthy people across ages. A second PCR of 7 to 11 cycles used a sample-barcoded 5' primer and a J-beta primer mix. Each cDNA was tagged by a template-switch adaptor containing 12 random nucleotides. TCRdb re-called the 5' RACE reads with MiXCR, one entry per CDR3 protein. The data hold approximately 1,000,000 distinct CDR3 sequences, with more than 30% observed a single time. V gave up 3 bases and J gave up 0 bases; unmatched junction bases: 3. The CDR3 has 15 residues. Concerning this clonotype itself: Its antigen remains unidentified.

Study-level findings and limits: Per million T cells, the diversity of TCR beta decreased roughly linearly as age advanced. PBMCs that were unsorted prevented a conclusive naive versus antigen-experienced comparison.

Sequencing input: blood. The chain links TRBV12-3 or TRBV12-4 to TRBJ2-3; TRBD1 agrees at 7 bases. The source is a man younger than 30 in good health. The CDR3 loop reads CASSLGQTSTDTQYF. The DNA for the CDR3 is TGTGCCAGCAGTTTGGGACAGACGAGCACAGATACGCAGTATTTT.